This T cell receptor (beta chain) was sequenced for a study of identical twins (dated by TCRdb to 2016 to 2017). Broadly, across the study: TCR alpha and beta repertoires from monozygotic twins, unrelated adults of various ages and cord blood were deep-sequenced to test whether fetal clonotypes persist. Replicate twin experiments were performed at different times using different library preparation protocols to rule out contamination. Points the paper makes about the study in general: Abundant cord blood beta clonotypes carried fewer insertions; young adult naive repertoires showed a weaker similar trend, while memory repertoires showed none. Compared with coincidental sharing between unrelated individuals, out-of-frame TCR alpha sequences shared between twins showed an excess of sequences with low generation probability. Conclusions relied on cross-sectional statistical analysis, since the same donors could not be followed over many years. In monozygotic twins, recombination models systematically underestimated out-of-frame TCR alpha sharing, but the models matched the sharing seen between unrelated individuals. Zero-insertion analyses could be partly confounded by invariant T cells such as MAIT and iNKT, though diverse VJ usage argued against such confounding for most clonotypes. The excess sharing between twins in beta out-of-frame sequences was weaker because fewer shared sequences reduced the signal-to-noise ratio.

This clonotype was detected a few times. This clone's antigen is unknown. Nothing much larger sits one base from this clone, and base qualities are not available. Reading from cysteine to phenylalanine, the CDR3 counts 15 amino acids. Only CDR3 DNA is held: 45 bases, read in frame from base 1. Relative to germline, V is 3 bases shorter and J is 3 bases shorter, with 15 bases between their ends. CDR1 and CDR2 are drawn from the germline V gene (reference sequence): DFQATT, SNEGSKA. The library was produced with 5' RACE. Instrument used: Illumina HiSeq 2000. A universal primer binding site was introduced by template switching, and a unique molecular identifier was present in the final cDNA, enabling accurate counting of TCR cDNA molecules. First-strand cDNA for TCR alpha and beta chains was synthesized from specific primers in the conserved constant-segment region. Each cDNA library was double barcoded, with a SMART-Mk sample barcode plus Illumina barcodes, to control for contamination. TruSeq adapter sequences, together with Illumina sample barcodes, were added in two successive PCR steps. Sequencing of the TCR alpha and beta cDNA libraries was done on the Illumina HiSeq platform using custom primers. The paper's processing steps were these. Raw reads were processed with MiGEC to extract unique molecular identifiers, and MiXCR was used to determine CDR3 positions. For each individual, recombination models were inferred using an EM algorithm with the repgenHMM and IGoR tools. The tcR package in R was used for shared clonotype analysis, with sharing normalized by the product of cloneset sizes. Out-of-frame nonproductive sequences were analyzed to study raw recombination free of thymic and clonal selection effects. TCRdb ran its own pipeline on the public reads, namely fastp trimming at Q25 and MiXCR clone calling, and kept in-frame beta chains. Rows with one shared CDR3 protein collapse into an entry with the most common genes and DNA. The V and J calls reflect TCRdb's pipeline rather than the authors' work. This sample has about 690,000 distinct CDR3 sequences in its table, and around 20% of those were observed once. 4% to 5.5% of the sample lies in the top ten.

Every donor in the study was a healthy Caucasian. The twin cohort consisted of three pairs of female monozygotic twins, all aged about 18 to 30 years. Peripheral blood mononuclear cells were used as the source from which RNA for TCR libraries was isolated. These data were also reused for a study on T cells expressing NK-cell markers. That second publication adds: Three sorted T-cell subsets (CD3+CD56+NKG2C+, CD3+CD56+NKG2C- and CD3+CD56-NKG2C+) from fewer than 10 donors had their TCR beta-chain repertoires profiled. Among the eight sequenced donors, only one was HCMV-seronegative, while the other seven were HCMV-seropositive. To restrict sorting to alphabetaTCR-expressing T cells, an anti-gammadeltaTCR antibody was added in several experiments. In over five donors, the dominant CD3+CD56+NKG2C+ clonotypes were found to rank among the top 10 CD8+ clonotypes and to make up about 1.0-7.5% of CD8+ T cells. Those dominant clonotypes were again the most abundant among CD3+CD56-NKG2C+ cells in several donors, at 28.3-60.1%. Whether the expanded NKG2C-expressing T cell clones were specific for HCMV antigens was left unclear. Randomly selected healthy volunteers, three men and five women, were used as the eight sequenced donors. HCMV serostatus was determined by detecting HCMV-specific IgG in serum with a commercial ELISA kit. For six donors, unsorted PBMC were also used to sequence bulk peripheral blood T-cell repertoires. Reads were demultiplexed and grouped by UMI with MIGEC, and clonotypes were assembled and quantified with MiTCR. Only TCR cDNA sequences supported by at least two reads were kept to exclude erroneous sequences. The tcR package was used for downstream repertoire analysis, and clonotypes were matched between fractions using CDR3 nucleotide sequence together with V segment. VDJmatch was used to annotate antigen specificity against VDJdb, with one amino acid substitution in CDR3 permitted.

The TCR was taken from a woman aged 18 to 35 in good health. Sequenced sample: PBMCs. The rearrangement combines TRBV20-1 with TRBJ2-1; the D gene lacks a confident call. CDR3 protein: CSASGWLPIYNEQFF. In nucleotide form, the sequence is TGCAGTGCTAGCGGGTGGCTCCCAATCTACAATGAGCAGTTCTTC.